What follows are 28 T cell receptor beta chains derived from one specimen sequenced in a study of cytomegalovirus exposure and HLA in healthy donors. The PCR was carried out with 60 Vbeta primers and 13 Jbeta primers. Profiled with immunoSEQ multiplex PCR; TCRdb holds only in-frame clones, not every one. The sample contains about 130,000 clones, about 68% of which appear only once. Sequences were obtained from PBMCs. Receptors were obtained from a human donor in good health.

This clone has more than one count but fewer than ten. The chain couples TRBV12-5 to TRBJ2-7, with 8 bases identical to TRBD2. Trimming at V came to 5 bases and at J to 6 bases, leaving 9 bases not matched to a gene. Germline CDR1 is LGHNT and CDR2 is FRNRAP. This CDR3 is built from 14 residues. The chain's CDR3 is CASGLSGRSSEQYF. The DNA of the CDR3 is TGTGCTAGTGGTCTAAGCGGGAGATCGAGCGAGCAGTACTTC. Filled out from reference TRBV12-5 and TRBJ2-7, the complete variable domain reads DARVTQTPRHKVTEMGQEVTMRCQPILGHNTVFWYRQTMMQGLELLAYFRNRAPLDDSGMPKDRFSAEMPDATLATLKIQPSEPRDSAVYFCASGLSGRSSEQYFGPGTRLTVT.

The V and J genes are TRBV7-2 and TRBJ1-4, with D hard to call. This CDR3 is built from 14 residues. Germline V CDR1 and CDR2: SGHTA, FQGNSA. Trimming cost V 4 bases and J 5 bases, with 11 bases left between them. CDR3 loop: CASSSTTLNEKLFF. In DNA, the CDR3 is TGTGCCAGCAGCTCGACTACCCTAAATGAAAAACTGTTTTTT.

J is TRBJ1-5 and V is TRBV19, with D perhaps TRBD1 (6 bases). Germline V gives CDR1 LNHDA, CDR2 SQIVND (reference sequence). With 7 bases removed from V and 0 bases from J, the gap between germline ends came to 13 bases. The CDR3 is made up of 15 amino acids. DNA for the CDR3: TGTGCCAGTACCCCGGGACATAATAGCAATCAGCCCCAGCATTTT. It encodes CASTPGHNSNQPQHF.

The rearrangement links TRBV19 to TRBJ2-1; 7 bases are shared with TRBD1. V was clipped by 6 bases and J by 6 bases; unmatched bases: 11. CDR1 and CDR2 from the germline V gene are LNHDA and SQIVND (reference sequence). The CDR3 spans 15 residues. CDR3 region: CASSRLDRPFNEQFF. The CDR3 DNA reads as TGTGCCAGTAGCCGGTTGGACAGGCCCTTCAATGAGCAGTTCTTC.

V and J are TRBV10-3 and TRBJ2-3, with D possibly matching TRBD2 (5 bases). V lost 0 bases and J lost 6, with 19 bases in between. Germline assignment: CDR1 ENHRY and CDR2 SYGVKD. CDR3 length equals 17 residues. The CDR3, as DNA: TGTGCCATCAGTGAGTCGCGAGGGATTCCCGGAGCGGATACGCAGTATTTT. This codes for CAISESRGIPGADTQYF.

J is TRBJ1-1 and V is TRBV6-6; D unclear. There are 14 residues in the CDR3. Germline CDR1 and CDR2: MNHNY and SVGAGI (reference sequence). With 0 bases removed from V and 5 bases from J, the gap between germline ends came to 10 bases. CDR3 in DNA: TGTGCCAGCAGTTACTCGATGAGGGCAACTGAAGCTTTCTTT. As protein: CASSYSMRATEAFF.

The V and J genes are TRBV29-1 and TRBJ2-3; possible D gene TRBD2, 6 bases. Germline V gene sequence: CDR1 SQVTM, CDR2 ANQGSEA. The CDR3 has 16 residues. V was pared by 3 bases and J by 2 bases, with 18 bases between. The CDR3 sequence is CSVDVRGRSATDTQYF. The DNA for the CDR3 is TGCAGCGTTGATGTTAGAGGGAGGTCTGCCACAGATACGCAGTATTTT.

The chain recombines TRBV2 with TRBJ2-3; 11 bases line up with TRBD2. Germline loops: CDR1 SNHLY, CDR2 FYNNEI. CDR3 size: 14 residues. J lost 3 bases, V lost 7 bases, and 3 bases had no gene match. CDR3 in DNA: TGTGCCAGCATGGGGACTAGCGGTACAGATACGCAGTATTTT. Amino acid sequence: CASMGTSGTDTQYF. The complete variable domain, with remaining parts taken from reference TRBV2 and TRBJ2-3, reads EPEVTQTPSHQVTQMGQEVILRCVPISNHLYFYWYRQILGQKVEFLVSFYNNEISEKSEIFDDQFSVERPDGSNFTLKIRSTKLEDSAMYFCASMGTSGTDTQYFGPGTRLTVL.

The J gene is TRBJ2-7, the V gene TRBV27, with a tentative D call TRBD1 (6 bases). CDR3 size: 12 residues. Germline CDR1 and CDR2: MNHEY and SMNVEV (reference sequence). V dropped 10 bases and J dropped 1 base, with 11 bases sitting between them. DNA of the CDR3: TGTGCCACTACGGACAGTTCCTACGAGCAGTACTTC. Translation gives CATTDSSYEQYF.

CDR3 nucleotides: TGTGCCATCAGTGAGTCGAGAGGAGGGAATCAGCCCCAGCATTTT. Translation: CAISESRGGNQPQHF. This chain links TRBV10-3 with TRBJ1-5; D remains ambiguous. The ends were cut back, 0 bases at V and 4 bases at J, with 10 bases in the middle. This CDR3 region has 15 residues. Germline V gene lookup returns CDR1 ENHRY and CDR2 SYGVKD.

A few counts support this clone. The chain employs TRBV6-6 and TRBJ2-1; tentatively, D is TRBD2 (6 bases). Trimming removed 6 bases from V and 6 bases from J, with 15 bases in between. CDR3 size: 14 residues. Germline V gives CDR1 MNHNY, CDR2 SVGAGI (reference sequence). For the CDR3, the DNA is TGTGCCAGCAGCTCCGAGCGGGCCGTCAATGAGCAGTTCTTC. Translation gives CASSSERAVNEQFF.

The rearrangement joins TRBV20-1 to TRBJ2-3; D may be TRBD2 (5 bases). Germline values: CDR1 DFQATT, CDR2 SNEGSKA (reference sequence). CDR3 size: 11 residues. V was shortened by 2 bases and J by 15 bases, with 15 bases between the two germline ends. The chain's CDR3 is CSARWGDTDYF. The DNA for the CDR3 is TGCAGTGCTAGATGGGGAGACACGGATTATTTT.

CDR3 bases: TGTGCCAGCAGTTTAGCGGACAGGGGGCGTCGCTCCTACAATGAGCAGTTCTTC. Protein product: CASSLADRGRRSYNEQFF. The V and J genes are TRBV28 and TRBJ2-1, with 11 bases lining up with TRBD1. The ends lost 2 bases at V and 0 bases at J; junction bases unmatched: 6. This CDR3 has 18 amino acids. CDR1 is MDHEN, CDR2 SYDVKM, per germline.

This clone occurred a few times. The chain couples TRBV5-6 to TRBJ2-7, with 7 bases fitting TRBD1. J was trimmed by 5 bases and V by 4 bases; bases with no gene match: 12. Germline V lookup: CDR1 SGHDT, CDR2 YYEEEE. The CDR3 loop spans 15 amino acids. The CDR3 DNA is TGTGCCAGCAGCCCTATGATGACAGGGTCGGACGAGCAGTACTTC. Translated: CASSPMMTGSDEQYF. The full variable domain, with the rest looked up from reference TRBV5-6 and TRBJ2-7, is DAGVTQSPTHLIKTRGQQVTLRCSPKSGHDTVSWYQQALGQGPQFIFQYYEEEERQRGNFPDRFSGHQFPNYSSELNVNALLLGDSALYLCASSPMMTGSDEQYFGPGTRLTVT.

The rearrangement links TRBV18 to TRBJ1-1, with D maybe TRBD1 (5 bases). The CDR3 runs 14 residues. V lost 3 bases, J lost 5 bases, and 13 bases lay in between. CDR1 is KGHSH and CDR2 is LQKENI in the germline V gene. The CDR3 here is CASSPVGGGTEAFF. The CDR3 coding sequence is TGTGCCAGCTCACCGGTGGGGGGAGGGACTGAAGCTTTCTTT.

This chain connects TRBV29-1 to TRBJ1-1; D might be TRBD1 (6 bases). The CDR3 extends over 11 amino acids. The germline CDR1 and CDR2 sequences are SQVTM and ANQGSEA. This CDR3 is CFARGFTEAFF. CDR3 bases: TGCTTCGCAAGGGGGTTCACTGAAGCTTTCTTT.

The chain employs TRBV5-4 and TRBJ2-3, with TRBD2 as a possible D gene (7 bases). Germline assignment: CDR1 SGHNT and CDR2 YYREEE (reference sequence). There are 16 residues in the CDR3. V was cut by 1 base and J by 0 bases, with 12 bases left in between. This chain's CDR3 is CASSLWRGTSTDTQYF. As DNA, the CDR3 is TGTGCCAGCAGCTTGTGGCGGGGGACAAGCACAGATACGCAGTATTTT.

V usage is TRBV5-4 and J usage is TRBJ1-1; maybe TRBD1 (5 bases). V was shortened by 4 bases and J by 5 bases, with 21 bases between the two germline ends. Germline assignment: CDR1 SGHNT and CDR2 YYREEE (reference sequence). The CDR3 has 16 residues. CDR3 in DNA: TGTGCCAGCAGCCCACCCCCCGCGGGGCCTGGGACTGAAGCTTTCTTT. Protein sequence: CASSPPPAGPGTEAFF.

The chain combines TRBV9 with TRBJ2-1; 11 bases line up with TRBD1. CDR3 length: 16 residues. Unmatched junction bases numbered 8, after V lost 0 bases and J lost 9 bases. CDR1 and CDR2 from the germline V gene are SGDLS and YYNGEE. DNA of the CDR3: TGTGCCAGCAGCGTAGTGGGACAGGGGGTCCGGAGTGAGCAGTTCTTC. Its translation is CASSVVGQGVRSEQFF.

There are a few counts of this clone. The V call is TRBV15, the J call TRBJ2-1, with TRBD2 matching over 7 bases. Unmatched junction bases numbered 7, after V lost 0 bases and J lost 8 bases. CDR1 is LNHNV and CDR2 is YYDKDF in the germline V gene (reference sequence). This CDR3 comprises 15 residues. The CDR3 nucleotides read TGTGCCACCAGCAGAGAGGGCGGGAGCTTTCATGAGCAGTTCTTC. Protein: CATSREGGSFHEQFF.

This chain links TRBV4-1 with TRBJ2-1; 10 nucleotides agree with TRBD1. The V segment lost 5 bases and the J segment 6 bases; nucleotides outside the gene matches: 10. This CDR3 has 16 amino acids. The germline CDR1 and CDR2 sequences are MGHRA and YSYEKL. The CDR3 DNA is TGCGCCAGCAGCGACAGGGGACAGGGGAACCCCAATGAGCAGTTCTTC. Amino acid sequence: CASSDRGQGNPNEQFF.

The count of this clone is one. The rearrangement joins TRBV7-2 to TRBJ1-4; TRBD1 aligns across 7 bases. Germline CDR1 reads SGHTA; CDR2 reads FQGNSA. The CDR3 totals 13 residues. The trim removed 5 bases at V and 8 bases at J, leaving 5 bases unmatched. CDR3 coding DNA: TGTGCCAGCAGCCCCAGCAGGGGGGAAAAACTGTTTTTT. It specifies CASSPSRGEKLFF. Full variable domain (remainder filled in from reference TRBV7-2 and TRBJ1-4): GAGVSQSPSNKVTEKGKDVELRCDPISGHTALYWYRQSLGQGLEFLIYFQGNSAPDKSGLPSDRFSAERTGGSVSTLTIQRTQQEDSAVYLCASSPSRGEKLFFGSGTQLSVL.

The V gene is TRBV9, the J gene TRBJ2-7; D might be TRBD2 (5 bases). The germline gives CDR1 SGDLS, CDR2 YYNGEE. The CDR3 has 14 residues. V was clipped by 4 bases and J by 1 base, with 12 bases between them. The CDR3 loop is CASSHLGSSYEQYF. The CDR3 DNA reads TGTGCCAGCAGCCACTTAGGGAGTTCCTACGAGCAGTACTTC.

The chain links TRBV28 to TRBJ2-4; 11 nucleotides line up with TRBD2. The germline V gene encodes CDR1 MDHEN and CDR2 SYDVKM. CDR3 length equals 19 residues. Trimming took 4 bases from V and 1 from J; bases not matched to a gene: 12. CDR3 amino acids: CASSSPGLAAVVAKNIQYF. For the CDR3, the DNA is TGTGCCAGCAGTTCTCCGGGACTAGCGGCGGTTGTGGCCAAAAACATTCAGTACTTC.

The V and J genes are TRBV28 and TRBJ1-5, with a possible D match to TRBD1 (5 bases). Germline CDR1 is MDHEN and CDR2 is SYDVKM. This CDR3 has 16 amino acids. V gave up 7 bases and J gave up 6 bases, with 22 bases separating them. The CDR3 coding sequence is TGTGCCAGCACCCCCCCCGTGGGCCGGGGGAGTCAGCCCCAGCATTTT. Its protein is CASTPPVGRGSQPQHF.

The rearrangement uses TRBV7-2 and TRBJ2-6; weak D call: TRBD2 (7 bases). Looked up from germline, CDR1 is SGHTA and CDR2 is FQGNSA. The V and J ends lost 5 bases and 2 bases respectively, with 13 bases between them. The CDR3 is 16 residues long. The CDR3: CASSQGGGTGANVLTF. The CDR3 DNA is TGTGCCAGCAGCCAAGGGGGAGGGACTGGGGCCAACGTCCTGACTTTC.

This sequence joins TRBV5-1 and TRBJ1-1, with D possibly TRBD1 on 5 matching bases. CDR3 size: 16 residues. In germline, CDR1 is SGHRS, CDR2 YFSETQ. V was clipped by 4 bases and J by 0 bases, with 16 bases between them. The CDR3 nucleotides are TGCGCCAGCAGCATATACCTGACAGATTTGAACACTGAAGCTTTCTTT. Translated: CASSIYLTDLNTEAFF.

This chain links TRBV27 with TRBJ1-2, with 8 bases that match TRBD1. The CDR3 has 17 residues. The junction had 7 bases not matched to a gene; V was cut back by 1 base and J by 0 bases. CDR1 is MNHEY and CDR2 is SMNVEV in the germline V gene (reference sequence). In nucleotides, the CDR3 is TGTGCCAGCAGTTTATATCAGGGGGCGGAAGCTAACTATGGCTACACCTTC. Its protein is CASSLYQGAEANYGYTF.